This T cell receptor beta chain comes out of a study of graft-versus-host responses after intestinal transplantation. CDR1 is MNHNS and CDR2 is SASEGT in the germline V gene. V dropped 0 bases and J dropped 1; count of bases not matched to a gene: 7. The CDR3 loop spans 18 amino acids. Produced via immunoSEQ multiplex PCR; TCRdb's table is partial and in-frame only. The table records 120,000 or so clones, just over 90% of them present only once. Of note for this clone: Its antigen is unidentified.

Specimen: unstimulated CD8+ T cells sorted from spleen or lymph node cells, collected before intestinal transplant. The receptor comes from a human donor who received an intestinal transplant. The chain combines TRBV6-1 with TRBJ2-3; TRBD2 agrees at 10 bases. The CDR3 DNA follows: TGTGCCAGCAGTGAAGCTAAAAGAGGACTAGCGGGCACAGATACGCAGTATTTT. It specifies CASSEAKRGLAGTDTQYF.